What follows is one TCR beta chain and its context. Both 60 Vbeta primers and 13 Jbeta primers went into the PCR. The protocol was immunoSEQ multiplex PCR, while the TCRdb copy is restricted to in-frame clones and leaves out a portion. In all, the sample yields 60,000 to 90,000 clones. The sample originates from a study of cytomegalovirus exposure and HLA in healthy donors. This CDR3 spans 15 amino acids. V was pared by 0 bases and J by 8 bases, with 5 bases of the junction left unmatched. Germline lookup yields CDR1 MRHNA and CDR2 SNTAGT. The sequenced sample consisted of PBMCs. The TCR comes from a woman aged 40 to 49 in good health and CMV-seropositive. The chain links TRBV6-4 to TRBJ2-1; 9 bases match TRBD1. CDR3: CASSDSVDRGDEQFF. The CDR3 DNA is TGTGCCAGCAGTGACTCGGTGGACAGGGGCGATGAGCAGTTCTTC.